The 7 T cell receptor beta chains given below trace back to one sample, sequenced in a study of T-cell memory formation after mild COVID-19. TCRdb analysed the 5' RACE reads with MiXCR anew, one entry per CDR3 protein. The repertoire includes 250,000 to 300,000 distinct CDR3 sequences, about 15% of them detected once, and 20% to 25% sits in the top ten. The source material was PBMCs or a T cell subset sorted from them (not recorded which). These receptor sequences come from a man aged 18-30 years who had mild COVID-19 (a few samples of this study predate the infection). Cell type and time point are not known.

This clonotype was recorded a few times. This chain connects TRBV7-2 to TRBJ1-5; TRBD1 might be the D (5 bases). This CDR3 has 16 amino acids. The V gene lost 5 bases and the J gene lost 2 bases, with 16 bases spanning the gap. Per germline, CDR1 SGHTA and CDR2 FQGNSA. CDR3 in amino acids: CASSPNTGVGNQPQHF. CDR3 coding DNA: TGTGCCAGCAGCCCAAATACAGGAGTGGGCAATCAGCCCCAGCATTTT.

This clonotype showed up just a few times. The CDR3 spells CASSPLQGQGAGEKLFF. The CDR3 DNA follows: TGTGCCAGCAGCCCACTACAAGGACAGGGGGCAGGTGAAAAACTGTTTTTT. The gene calls are TRBV5-5 and TRBJ1-4, with TRBD1 matching 11 bases. Germline loops: CDR1 SGHKS, CDR2 YYEKEE (reference sequence). This CDR3 comprises 17 residues. J lost 7 bases, V lost 4 bases, and 12 bases had no gene match. The whole variable domain, filled in from reference TRBV5-5 and TRBJ1-4, reads DAGVTQSPTHLIKTRGQQVTLRCSPISGHKSVSWYQQVLGQGPQFIFQYYEKEERGRGNFPDRFSARQFPNYSSELNVNALLLGDSALYLCASSPLQGQGAGEKLFFGSGTQLSVL.

This clonotype came up a few times. This chain connects TRBV5-6 to TRBJ2-5, with D possibly being TRBD1 (6 bases). With 4 bases removed from V and 2 bases from J, the gap between germline ends came to 12 bases. Germline V lookup: CDR1 SGHDT, CDR2 YYEEEE. This CDR3 is built from 14 residues. The CDR3 DNA is TGTGCCAGCAGCGCGAGGGGGACACAAGAGACCCAGTACTTC. This gives the protein CASSARGTQETQYF.

This clonotype was recorded a few times. The J gene is TRBJ2-3, the V gene TRBV7-2, with TRBD2 identical over 14 bases. The V gene end was trimmed by 6 bases and the J gene end by 6 bases; junction bases not matched to a gene: 5. CDR3 length: 15 amino acids. Germline loops: CDR1 SGHTA, CDR2 FQGNSA. Here the CDR3 reads CASSRRTSGGDTQYF. CDR3 sequence (DNA): TGTGCCAGCAGTCGTCGGACTAGCGGGGGGGATACGCAGTATTTT.

The J gene is TRBJ2-7, the V gene TRBV5-5; possibly TRBD2 for D (6 bases). The germline V and J ends were trimmed by 4 bases and 1 base, with 15 bases remaining between them. The CDR3 length is 15 residues. The V gene's germline CDR1 is SGHKS and CDR2 YYEKEE (reference sequence). This CDR3 reads CASSRAGSPSYEQYF. The CDR3, as DNA: TGTGCCAGCAGCCGCGCGGGATCCCCATCCTACGAGCAGTACTTC.

This clonotype was recorded at least ten times. This chain connects TRBV4-1 to TRBJ1-3; D gene ambiguous. Trimming cost V 2 bases and J 2 bases, with 10 bases left between them. CDR3 length: 15 residues. Per germline, CDR1 MGHRA and CDR2 YSYEKL. CDR3: CASSQTEQTGNTIYF. The CDR3 region has the DNA TGCGCCAGCAGCCAAACGGAGCAGACTGGAAACACCATATATTTT.

In this sample, this clonotype turned up a few times. The V and J genes are TRBV5-1 and TRBJ2-2; no firm D call. Germline assignment: CDR1 SGHRS and CDR2 YFSETQ. This CDR3 has 17 amino acids. V lost 0 bases to trimming and J lost 3 bases, with 15 bases between them. The CDR3 here is CASSLGPNIGDTGELFF. The CDR3 region has the DNA TGCGCCAGCAGCTTGGGGCCGAATATTGGGGACACCGGGGAGCTGTTTTTT.